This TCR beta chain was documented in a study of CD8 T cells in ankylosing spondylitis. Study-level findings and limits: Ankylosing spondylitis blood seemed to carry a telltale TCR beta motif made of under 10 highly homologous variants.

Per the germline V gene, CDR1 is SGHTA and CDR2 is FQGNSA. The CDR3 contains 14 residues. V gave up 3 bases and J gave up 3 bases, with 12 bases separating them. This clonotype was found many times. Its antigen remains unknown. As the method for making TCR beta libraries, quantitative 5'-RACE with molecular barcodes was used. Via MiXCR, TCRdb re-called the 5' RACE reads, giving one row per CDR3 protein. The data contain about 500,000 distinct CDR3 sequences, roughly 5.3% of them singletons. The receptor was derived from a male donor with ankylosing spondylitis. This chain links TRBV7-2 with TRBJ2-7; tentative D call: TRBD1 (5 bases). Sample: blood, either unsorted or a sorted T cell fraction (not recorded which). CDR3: CASSLVDRGYEQYF. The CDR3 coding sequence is TGTGCCAGCAGCTTGGTTGATAGGGGCTACGAGCAGTACTTC.